This TCR beta chain is drawn from a study of T cell repertoires in cytomegalovirus infection. Across the whole study: The authors used CMV epitopes that were HLA-C-restricted (recently identified) and HLA-B-restricted (well studied). Shared public TCR beta signatures pointed to both CMV infection and a matching HLA type. General study points: Dominating the ex vivo response were TCR beta clonotypes that were CMV-specific and HLA-C-restricted.

V was cut by 5 bases and J by 1 base, with 11 bases left in between. CDR3 length equals 15 residues. Germline CDR1 SEHNR, CDR2 FQNEAQ (reference sequence). TCRdb re-called the reads through MiXCR, storing one row per CDR3 protein. This table has hundreds of thousands of distinct CDR3 sequences, roughly a third appearing once. On this clonotype itself: Its specificity is unknown.

The receptor's source is a human donor in good health (CMV status not recorded). Some clones in this sample may be carry-over from other donors' samples. The specimen was cultured PBMCs, collected from culture after CMV antigen stimulation. The rearrangement joins TRBV7-9 to TRBJ1-4, with a possible D match to TRBD1 (6 bases). Written as DNA, the CDR3 is TGTGCCAGCAGCACCACGGACAGAACTAATGAAAAACTGTTTTTT. It yields the protein CASSTTDRTNEKLFF.